This T cell receptor (beta chain) is drawn from a study of STAT5B mutations in CD4+ large granular lymphocyte leukemia. Whole-study findings and limits: 8/27 top patient clones versus 2/35 control clones were TRBV06-family. Without putative leukemic clones, patient CD4-sorted repertoires remained more clonal than healthy CD4+ repertoires.

Produced via immunoSEQ multiplex PCR; TCRdb's table is partial and in-frame only. The table shows 30,000 to 35,000 clones, with 70% to 90% occurring only once. This clone appeared once. Its antigen is not identified. The CDR3 is 17 residues long. Germline CDR1 and CDR2: KGHSH and LQKENI. With 3 bases clipped from V and 6 bases from J, the junction kept 11 bases outside the gene matches. The chain combines TRBV18 with TRBJ2-1, with 10 bases aligning to TRBD1. What was sequenced was CD4+ T cells from blood buffy coats. The sequence derives from a human donor in good health. The CDR3, as DNA: TGTGCCAGCTCACCGAGAGTGACAGGGGGCGGTAGCAATGAGCAGTTCTTC. Amino acid sequence: CASSPRVTGGGSNEQFF.